The 30 T cell receptor beta chains listed next were all sequenced from one sample in a study of technical replicates of blood from a few donors. Only in-frame clones appear in the TCRdb table, and some are missing; sequencing was by immunoSEQ multiplex PCR. The table shows some 80,000 clones, with about 97% occurring only once. Sequenced: T cells isolated from PBMCs. The receptors stem from a human donor in good health.

The chain has TRBV6-1 and TRBJ1-1; the D is unclear. Germline-derived CDR1 and CDR2 are MNHNS and SASEGT. Trimming left V 0 bases short and J 1 base short, with 6 bases between. The CDR3 has 14 amino acids. The CDR3 sequence is CASSEAYGNTEAFF. The CDR3 nucleotides read TGTGCCAGCAGTGAAGCTTACGGGAACACTGAAGCTTTCTTT.

This chain joins TRBV15 and TRBJ2-7, with 8 nucleotides matching TRBD2. CDR1 LNHNV and CDR2 YYDKDF come from the germline V gene (reference sequence). V lost 2 bases, J lost 2 bases, and 5 bases stayed unmatched. CDR3 length: 15 amino acids. The CDR3 loop is CATSRPGLVPYEQYF. The CDR3 DNA sequence: TGTGCCACCAGCAGACCGGGACTAGTCCCCTACGAGCAGTACTTC. Full variable domain (rest looked up from reference TRBV15 and TRBJ2-7): DAMVIQNPRYQVTQFGKPVTLSCSQTLNHNVMYWYQQKSSQAPKLLFHYYDKDFNNEADTPDNFQSRRPNTSFCFLDIRSPGLGDTAMYLCATSRPGLVPYEQYFGPGTRLTVT.

The chain links TRBV27 to TRBJ2-7; 8 nucleotides match TRBD2. Germline V gene sequence: CDR1 MNHEY, CDR2 SMNVEV (reference sequence). This CDR3 comprises 16 residues. The trim removed 5 bases at V and 0 bases at J, leaving 9 bases unmatched. This CDR3 reads CASSTRAGEDSYEQYF. DNA for the CDR3: TGTGCCAGCAGTACAAGAGCGGGAGAGGACTCCTACGAGCAGTACTTC.

CDR3 DNA: TGCAGCGTGCCGGGGACAAACACCGGGGAGCTGTTTTTT. This gives the protein CSVPGTNTGELFF. The chain links TRBV29-1 to TRBJ2-2; D is perhaps TRBD1 (6 bases). V gave up 6 bases and J gave up 2 bases, with 10 bases separating them. Per the germline V gene, CDR1 is SQVTM and CDR2 is ANQGSEA. The CDR3 runs to 13 residues.

The chain uses TRBV6-5 and TRBJ1-2, with 7 bases aligning to TRBD1. The V segment lost 5 bases and the J segment 6 bases; nucleotides outside the gene matches: 9. This CDR3 contains 14 residues. Germline CDR1 and CDR2: MNHEY and SVGAGI. The CDR3 protein is CASSISRTGNGYTF. CDR3 DNA sequence: TGTGCCAGCAGTATCTCAAGGACAGGAAATGGCTACACCTTC.

This chain links TRBV4-2 with TRBJ2-1, with 9 nucleotides matching TRBD2. The CDR3 has 17 amino acids. V trimming: 0 bases; J trimming: 9 bases; junction bases outside the gene matches: 12. Per the germline V gene, CDR1 is LGHNA and CDR2 is YNFKEQ. CDR3 sequence: CASSQEPRLAGSGEQFF. CDR3 nucleotides: TGTGCCAGCAGCCAAGAACCACGGCTAGCGGGATCAGGTGAGCAGTTCTTC.

This clone has only one observation. The rearrangement joins TRBV5-1 to TRBJ2-7; TRBD1 aligns across 7 bases. The J segment lost 3 bases and the V segment lost 0 bases, leaving 9 bases of the junction unmatched. The CDR3 runs to 16 residues. The germline V gene has CDR1 SGHRS and CDR2 YFSETQ. In nucleotides, the CDR3 is TGCGCCAGCAGCTTGGAACCACAGGGGACGGTCTACGAGCAGTACTTC. Protein product: CASSLEPQGTVYEQYF.

The V gene is TRBV9, the J gene TRBJ1-4; D call uncertain. Trimming left V 3 bases short and J 6 bases short, with 18 bases between. The length of the CDR3 is 16 residues. CDR1 is SGDLS, CDR2 YYNGEE, per germline. The CDR3 DNA reads as TGTGCCAGCAGCGCTTATGAGACAAGGCGTGATGAAAAACTGTTTTTT. Translating it yields CASSAYETRRDEKLFF.

The count of this clone is one. The chain has TRBV11-3 and TRBJ1-2; possible D gene TRBD1, 5 bases. The V gene lost 5 bases and the J gene lost 7 bases, with 8 bases spanning the gap. Germline lookup yields CDR1 SGHNT and CDR2 YENEEA. CDR3 length: 11 amino acids. The CDR3 DNA follows: TGTGCCAGCAGCAACACAGGTGGCTACACCTTC. Residues: CASSNTGGYTF. The complete variable domain, with remaining parts taken from reference TRBV11-3 and TRBJ1-2, reads EAGVVQSPRYKIIEKKQPVAFWCNPISGHNTLYWYLQNLGQGPELLIRYENEEAVDDSQLPKDRFSAERLKGVDSTLKIQPAELGDSAVYLCASSNTGGYTFGSGTRLTVV.

The chain is built from TRBV6-5 and TRBJ1-5, with a possible D match to TRBD1 (6 bases). CDR1 and CDR2 from the germline V gene are MNHEY and SVGAGI. The CDR3 consists of 14 residues. The V gene lost 4 bases and the J gene lost 6 bases, with 13 bases spanning the gap. This CDR3 reads CASSWGQGGQPQHF. DNA of the CDR3: TGTGCCAGCAGTTGGGGGCAGGGCGGTCAGCCCCAGCATTTT.

In its sample, this clone was seen once. The genes are TRBV19 and TRBJ2-7, with a possible D match to TRBD1 (6 bases). Germline-derived CDR1 and CDR2 are LNHDA and SQIVND (reference sequence). The CDR3 extends over 14 amino acids. The V and J ends lost 4 bases and 1 base respectively, with 11 bases between them. The CDR3 sequence: CASSTQGLSYEQYF. DNA of the CDR3: TGTGCCAGTAGTACGCAGGGGCTGTCCTACGAGCAGTACTTC.

The rearrangement links TRBV9 to TRBJ1-1, with D unresolved. Germline V gives CDR1 SGDLS, CDR2 YYNGEE. Trimming shortened V by 4 bases and J by 5 bases, and 15 bases separated the two germline ends. CDR3 size: 14 residues. In DNA form, the CDR3 reads TGTGCCAGCAGCACCGACGGGGATGATACTGAAGCTTTCTTT. Translated: CASSTDGDDTEAFF.

The chain links TRBV10-1 to TRBJ2-7, with D possibly being TRBD2 (5 bases). The germline V and J ends were trimmed by 7 bases and 2 bases, with 15 bases remaining between them. Germline CDR1 WNHNN, CDR2 SYGVQD (reference sequence). This CDR3 spans 14 amino acids. This CDR3 reads CASTFPRGPYEQYF. The CDR3 DNA reads TGCGCCAGCACCTTCCCTAGAGGGCCCTACGAGCAGTACTTC.

The DNA of the CDR3 is TGTGCCAGCAGCCCTGGGGGCAGAAGCACAGATACGCAGTATTTT. Translation: CASSPGGRSTDTQYF. The J gene is TRBJ2-3, the V gene TRBV11-2; D is perhaps TRBD1 (6 bases). Germline loops: CDR1 SGHAT, CDR2 FQNNGV. The CDR3 is 15 amino acids. Trimming removed 5 bases from V and 0 bases from J, with 12 bases in between. Complete variable domain (other parts from reference TRBV11-2 and TRBJ2-3): EAGVAQSPRYKIIEKRQSVAFWCNPISGHATLYWYQQILGQGPKLLIQFQNNGVVDDSQLPKDRFSAERLKGVDSTLKIQPAKLEDSAVYLCASSPGGRSTDTQYFGPGTRLTVL.

The chain combines TRBV19 with TRBJ1-1; 7 bases align to TRBD1. V dropped 0 bases and J dropped 5; count of bases not matched to a gene: 3. CDR3 length: 14 amino acids. CDR1 LNHDA and CDR2 SQIVND come from the germline V gene (reference sequence). The CDR3 region has the DNA TGTGCCAGTAGTATAGAGGCCAGGGGGACTGAAGCTTTCTTT. Amino acids: CASSIEARGTEAFF.

The chain uses TRBV4-1 and TRBJ2-1; 12 positions agree with TRBD2. CDR1 MGHRA and CDR2 YSYEKL come from the germline V gene. Trimming removed 4 bases from V and 9 bases from J; junction bases left unmatched: 7. The CDR3 length is 15 residues. CDR3 region: CASSPGLAGLIEQFF. CDR3 nucleotides: TGCGCCAGCAGCCCCGGACTAGCGGGATTGATTGAGCAGTTCTTC.

The V gene is TRBV2, the J gene TRBJ2-3, with a possible D match to TRBD2 (7 bases). The germline V gene encodes CDR1 SNHLY and CDR2 FYNNEI. The length of the CDR3 is 15 residues. The ends were cut back, 4 bases at V and 5 bases at J, with 16 bases in the middle. The chain's CDR3 is CASSGDAGAGDTQYF. The CDR3 nucleotides are TGTGCCAGCAGTGGGGATGCGGGGGCGGGAGATACGCAGTATTTT.

The genes are TRBV9 and TRBJ2-1; no reliable D call. CDR1 is SGDLS, CDR2 YYNGEE, per germline. With 0 bases removed from V and 5 bases from J, the gap between germline ends came to 6 bases. This CDR3 region has 13 residues. CDR3 region: CASSVGLHNEQFF. Here the CDR3 DNA reads TGTGCCAGCAGCGTAGGACTGCACAATGAGCAGTTCTTC.

The chain employs TRBV4-2 and TRBJ2-3; 7 bases match TRBD2. V shed 0 bases and J 2 bases; nucleotides not matched to a gene: 8. The CDR3 totals 17 residues. Per germline, CDR1 LGHNA and CDR2 YNFKEQ. The chain's CDR3 is CASSQDEASGHTDTQYF. For the CDR3, the DNA is TGTGCCAGCAGCCAAGATGAGGCTAGCGGCCACACAGATACGCAGTATTTT.

V gene TRBV9 combines with J gene TRBJ1-2; D possibly corresponds to TRBD1 (6 bases). The CDR3 totals 13 residues. V was trimmed by 1 base and J by 7 bases, leaving 11 bases between them. Germline CDR1 SGDLS, CDR2 YYNGEE. The CDR3 reads CASSVQGPGGYTF. CDR3 coding DNA: TGTGCCAGCAGCGTACAGGGGCCCGGTGGCTACACCTTC. The full variable domain, rest sourced from reference TRBV9 and TRBJ1-2, is DSGVTQTPKHLITATGQRVTLRCSPRSGDLSVYWYQQSLDQGLQFLIQYYNGEERAKGNILERFSAQQFPDLHSELNLSSLELGDSALYFCASSVQGPGGYTFGSGTRLTVV.

The rearrangement uses TRBV30 and TRBJ2-1, with 9 bases fitting TRBD2. Trimming cost V 3 bases and J 6 bases; bases outside gene matches: 15. The CDR3 runs to 17 residues. Looked up from germline, CDR1 is GTSNPN and CDR2 is SVGIG (reference sequence). The CDR3 loop is CAWSLWTSDPSGNEQFF. Written as DNA, the CDR3 is TGTGCCTGGAGCCTCTGGACTAGCGACCCTTCGGGCAATGAGCAGTTCTTC.

The V gene is TRBV7-3, the J gene TRBJ2-1; the match to TRBD1 covers 12 bases. The CDR3 sequence is 16 residues long. The V gene end was trimmed by 5 bases and the J gene end by 5 bases; junction bases not matched to a gene: 7. Germline CDR1 reads SGHTA; CDR2 reads FQGTGA. The CDR3: CASSRTGTGGNNEQFF. As DNA, the CDR3 is TGTGCCAGCAGCCGCACCGGGACAGGGGGCAACAATGAGCAGTTCTTC.

CDR3 amino acids: CASNPGGLSTDTQYF. The DNA of the CDR3 is TGTGCCAGTAACCCAGGGGGCCTATCCACAGATACGCAGTATTTT. The gene calls are TRBV19 and TRBJ2-3; TRBD1 agrees at 8 bases. The germline V gene has CDR1 LNHDA and CDR2 SQIVND (reference sequence). Unmatched junction bases numbered 8, after V lost 7 bases and J lost 2 bases. The CDR3 loop spans 15 amino acids.

This chain joins TRBV29-1 and TRBJ1-5; TRBD1 might be the D (6 bases). V was cut by 8 bases and J by 6 bases, with 17 bases left in between. The germline gives CDR1 SQVTM, CDR2 ANQGSEA. The CDR3 contains 13 residues. The CDR3 coding sequence is TGCAGCTTAGGGGGTGCAGTTTTTCAGCCCCAGCATTTT. Its translation is CSLGGAVFQPQHF.

V and J are TRBV7-9 and TRBJ2-7; the match to TRBD2 covers 12 bases. The CDR3 is 16 amino acids. Germline V lookup: CDR1 SEHNR, CDR2 FQNEAQ (reference sequence). Trimming took 3 bases from V and 2 from J; bases not matched to a gene: 5. CDR3 bases: TGTGCCAGCAGCTTCCCACTAGCGGGAGGCCCCTACGAGCAGTACTTC. It is translated as CASSFPLAGGPYEQYF.

The V call is TRBV2, the J call TRBJ2-7; no definite D call. The CDR3 contains 12 residues. V gave up 5 bases and J gave up 12 bases, with 17 bases separating them. Germline V gene data show CDR1 as SNHLY and CDR2 as FYNNEI. The CDR3 nucleotides are TGTGCCAGCAGTCTAGGATCCCTCGAAGCGTACTTC. It specifies CASSLGSLEAYF.

The rearrangement links TRBV2 to TRBJ2-1; 10 bases match TRBD2. CDR3 length: 14 amino acids. The V segment lost 7 bases and the J segment 3 bases; nucleotides outside the gene matches: 3. Germline V gene sequence: CDR1 SNHLY, CDR2 FYNNEI. DNA for the CDR3: TGTGCCAGCATATCTAGCGGGGGCTACAATGAGCAGTTCTTC. Its translation: CASISSGGYNEQFF.

The rearrangement links TRBV9 to TRBJ2-7; TRBD1 agrees at 7 bases. Looked up from germline, CDR1 is SGDLS and CDR2 is YYNGEE. V was clipped by 3 bases and J by 4 bases; unmatched bases: 7. The CDR3 contains 14 residues. As DNA, the CDR3 is TGTGCCAGCAGCGCCCGGACAGGAGCATACGAGCAGTACTTC. Its protein product is CASSARTGAYEQYF.

The gene calls are TRBV15 and TRBJ2-7; 15 bases match TRBD2. There are 16 residues in the CDR3. Germline V gives CDR1 LNHNV, CDR2 YYDKDF (reference sequence). With V trimmed by 0 bases and J by 4 bases, 1 base remained unmatched. The CDR3: CATSRDGLAGGYEQYF. The CDR3 nucleotides read TGTGCCACCAGCAGAGATGGACTAGCGGGAGGGTACGAGCAGTACTTC. The variable domain in full, with the rest retrieved from reference TRBV15 and TRBJ2-7, is DAMVIQNPRYQVTQFGKPVTLSCSQTLNHNVMYWYQQKSSQAPKLLFHYYDKDFNNEADTPDNFQSRRPNTSFCFLDIRSPGLGDTAMYLCATSRDGLAGGYEQYFGPGTRLTVT.

The chain joins TRBV13 to TRBJ2-1; TRBD2 agrees at 7 bases. The ends lost 5 bases at V and 6 bases at J; junction bases unmatched: 4. CDR1 PRHDT and CDR2 FYEKMQ come from the germline V gene (reference sequence). This CDR3 is built from 13 residues. The CDR3 DNA sequence: TGTGCCAGCAGCCAGCGGGGAATCAATGAGCAGTTCTTC. This codes for CASSQRGINEQFF.